The 2 T cell receptor beta chains presented below share a single source sample, sequenced in a study of shared clonotypes between healthy human individuals. Sequencing was performed with immunoSEQ multiplex PCR; in TCRdb, only in-frame clones are kept and a portion is missing. The sample contains under 1,100,000 clones, roughly 70% of which appear only once. Sequencing input: memory CD4+ T cells sorted from blood. Indicated subset: CD45RA-negative fraction. The source of these receptors is a man aged 18 to 35 in good health.

CDR3 amino acids: CASSSPSKDPYNEQFF. Written as DNA, the CDR3 is TGTGCCAGCAGTTCTCCCTCCAAGGACCCTTACAATGAGCAGTTCTTC. V gene TRBV28 combines with J gene TRBJ2-1; no firm D call. CDR3 length equals 16 residues. The V end lost 4 bases, the J end lost 4 bases, and 17 bases lay between the germline ends. The V gene's germline CDR1 is MDHEN and CDR2 SYDVKM.

The sample holds one count of this clone. The chain joins TRBV11-2 to TRBJ2-5; D may be TRBD2 (6 bases). CDR1 is SGHAT and CDR2 is FQNNGV in the germline V gene. This CDR3 is built from 14 residues. V was cut by 1 base and J by 8 bases, with 14 bases left in between. CDR3 sequence reads: CASSLGLGLLTQYF. Written as DNA, the CDR3 is TGTGCCAGCAGCTTAGGACTAGGCCTGCTTACCCAGTACTTC.